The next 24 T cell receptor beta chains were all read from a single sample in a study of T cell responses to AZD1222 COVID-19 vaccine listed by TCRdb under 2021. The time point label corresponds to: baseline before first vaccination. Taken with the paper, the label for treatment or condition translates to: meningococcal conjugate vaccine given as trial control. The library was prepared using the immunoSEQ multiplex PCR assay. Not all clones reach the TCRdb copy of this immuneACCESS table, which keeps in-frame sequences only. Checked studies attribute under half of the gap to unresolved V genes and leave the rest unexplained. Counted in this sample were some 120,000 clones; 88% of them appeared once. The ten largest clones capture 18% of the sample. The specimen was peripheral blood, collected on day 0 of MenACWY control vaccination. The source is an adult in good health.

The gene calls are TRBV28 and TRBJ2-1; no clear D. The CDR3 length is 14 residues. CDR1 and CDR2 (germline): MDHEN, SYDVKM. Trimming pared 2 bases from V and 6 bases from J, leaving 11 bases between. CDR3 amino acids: CASSLGRSPNEQFF. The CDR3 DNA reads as TGTGCCAGCAGTTTAGGTAGAAGCCCCAATGAGCAGTTCTTC.

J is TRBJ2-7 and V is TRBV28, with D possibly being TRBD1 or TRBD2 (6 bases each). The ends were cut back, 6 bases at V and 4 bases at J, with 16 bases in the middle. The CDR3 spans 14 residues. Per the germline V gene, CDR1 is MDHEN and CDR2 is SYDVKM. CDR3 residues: CASSPREGGYEQYF. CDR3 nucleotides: TGTGCCAGCAGCCCCCGGGAAGGGGGGTACGAGCAGTACTTC. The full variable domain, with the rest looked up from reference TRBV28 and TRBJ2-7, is DVKVTQSSRYLVKRTGEKVFLECVQDMDHENMFWYRQDPGLGLRLIYFSYDVKMKEKGDIPEGYSVSREKKERFSLILESASTNQTSMYLCASSPREGGYEQYFGPGTRLTVT.

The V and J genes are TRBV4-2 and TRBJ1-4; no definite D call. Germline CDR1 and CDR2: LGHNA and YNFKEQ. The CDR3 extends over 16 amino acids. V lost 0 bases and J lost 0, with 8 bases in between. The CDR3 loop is CASSQDFRPTNEKLFF. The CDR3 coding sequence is TGTGCCAGCAGCCAAGATTTCCGTCCAACTAATGAAAAACTGTTTTTT.

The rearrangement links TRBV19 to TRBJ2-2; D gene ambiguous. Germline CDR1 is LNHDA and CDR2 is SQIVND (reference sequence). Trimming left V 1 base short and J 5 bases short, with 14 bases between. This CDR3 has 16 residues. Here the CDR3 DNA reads TGTGCCAGTAGTATAGTCGTCACAGCATGGACCGGGGAGCTGTTTTTT. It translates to CASSIVVTAWTGELFF.

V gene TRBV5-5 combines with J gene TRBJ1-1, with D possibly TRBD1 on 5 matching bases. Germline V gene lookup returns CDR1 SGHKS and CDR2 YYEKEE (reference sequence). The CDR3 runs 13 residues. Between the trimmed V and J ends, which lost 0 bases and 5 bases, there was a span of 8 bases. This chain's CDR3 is CASSLGGETEAFF. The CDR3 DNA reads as TGTGCCAGCAGCTTGGGAGGGGAGACTGAAGCTTTCTTT.

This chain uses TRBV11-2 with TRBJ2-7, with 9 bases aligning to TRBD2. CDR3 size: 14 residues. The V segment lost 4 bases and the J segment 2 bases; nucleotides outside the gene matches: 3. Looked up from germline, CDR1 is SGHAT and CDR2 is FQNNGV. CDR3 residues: CASSYLAGPYEQYF. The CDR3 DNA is TGTGCCAGCAGCTACCTAGCGGGGCCCTACGAGCAGTACTTC.

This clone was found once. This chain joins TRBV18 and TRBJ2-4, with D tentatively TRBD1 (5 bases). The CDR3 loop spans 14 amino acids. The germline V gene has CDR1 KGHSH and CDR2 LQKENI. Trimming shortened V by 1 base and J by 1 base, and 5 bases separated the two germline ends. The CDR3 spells CASSPQGAKNIQYF. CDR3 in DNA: TGTGCCAGCTCACCACAGGGGGCCAAAAACATTCAGTACTTC.

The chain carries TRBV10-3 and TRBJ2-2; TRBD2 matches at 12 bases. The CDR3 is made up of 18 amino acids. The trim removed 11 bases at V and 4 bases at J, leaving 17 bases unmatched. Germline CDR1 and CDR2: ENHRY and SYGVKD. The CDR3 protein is CASGVTASGRAGTGELFF. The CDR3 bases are TGTGCCTCTGGGGTCACGGCTAGCGGGAGGGCGGGCACCGGGGAGCTGTTTTTT.

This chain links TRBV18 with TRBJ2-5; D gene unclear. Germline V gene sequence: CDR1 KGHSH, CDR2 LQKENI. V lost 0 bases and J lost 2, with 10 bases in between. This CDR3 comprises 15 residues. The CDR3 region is CASSPPSGIQETQYF. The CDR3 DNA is TGTGCCAGCTCACCACCGTCCGGAATTCAAGAGACCCAGTACTTC.

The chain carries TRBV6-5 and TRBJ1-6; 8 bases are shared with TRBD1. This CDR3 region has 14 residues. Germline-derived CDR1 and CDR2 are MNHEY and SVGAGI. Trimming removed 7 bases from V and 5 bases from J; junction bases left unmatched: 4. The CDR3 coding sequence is TGTGCCAGCAACGACAGGGGTAATAATTCACCCCTCCACTTT. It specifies CASNDRGNNSPLHF.

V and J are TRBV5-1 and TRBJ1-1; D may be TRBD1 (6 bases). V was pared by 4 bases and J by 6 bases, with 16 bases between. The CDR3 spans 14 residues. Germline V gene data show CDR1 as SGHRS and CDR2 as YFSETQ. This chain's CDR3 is CASSPNDQGSEAFF. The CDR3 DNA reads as TGCGCCAGCAGCCCCAATGACCAGGGGTCTGAAGCTTTCTTT.

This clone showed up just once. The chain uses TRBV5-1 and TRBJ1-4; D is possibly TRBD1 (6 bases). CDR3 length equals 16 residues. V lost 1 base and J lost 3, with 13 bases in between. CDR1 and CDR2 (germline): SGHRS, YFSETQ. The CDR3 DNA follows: TGCGCCAGCAGCTTGACTGGGGGACAAGCTAATGAAAAACTGTTTTTT. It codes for CASSLTGGQANEKLFF.

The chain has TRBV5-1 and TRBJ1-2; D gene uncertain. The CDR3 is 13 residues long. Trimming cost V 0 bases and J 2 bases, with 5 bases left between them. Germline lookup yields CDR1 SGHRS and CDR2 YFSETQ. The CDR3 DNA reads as TGCGCCAGCAGCTTGGGGGAAAACTATGGCTACACCTTC. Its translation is CASSLGENYGYTF. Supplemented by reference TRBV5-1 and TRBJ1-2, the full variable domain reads KAGVTQTPRYLIKTRGQQVTLSCSPISGHRSVSWYQQTPGQGLQFLFEYFSETQRNKGNFPGRFSGRQFSNSRSEMNVSTLELGDSALYLCASSLGENYGYTFGSGTRLTVV.

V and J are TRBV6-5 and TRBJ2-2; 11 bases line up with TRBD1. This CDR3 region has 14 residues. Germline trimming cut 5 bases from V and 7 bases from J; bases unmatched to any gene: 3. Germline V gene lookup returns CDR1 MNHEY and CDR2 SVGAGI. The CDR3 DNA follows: TGTGCCAGCAGTCGGGACAGGGGGATCGGGGAGCTGTTTTTT. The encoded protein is CASSRDRGIGELFF.

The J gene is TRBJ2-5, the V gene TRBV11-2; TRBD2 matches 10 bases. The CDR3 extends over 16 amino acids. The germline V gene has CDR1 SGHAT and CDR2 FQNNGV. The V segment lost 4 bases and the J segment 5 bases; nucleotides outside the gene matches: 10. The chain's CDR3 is CASSSPGLAKVETQYF. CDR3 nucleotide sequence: TGTGCCAGCAGCTCCCCGGGACTAGCGAAGGTTGAGACCCAGTACTTC.

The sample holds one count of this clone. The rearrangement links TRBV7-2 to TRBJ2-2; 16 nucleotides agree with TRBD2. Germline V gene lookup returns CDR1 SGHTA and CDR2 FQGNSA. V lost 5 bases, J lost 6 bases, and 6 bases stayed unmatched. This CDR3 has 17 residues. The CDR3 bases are TGTGCCAGCAGCAAACCGGGACTAGCGGGAGGGGCCGGGGAGCTGTTTTTT. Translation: CASSKPGLAGGAGELFF.

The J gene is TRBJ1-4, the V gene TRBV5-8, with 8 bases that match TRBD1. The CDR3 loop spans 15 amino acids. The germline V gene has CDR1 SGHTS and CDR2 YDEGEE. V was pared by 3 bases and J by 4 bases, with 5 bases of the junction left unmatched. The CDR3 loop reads CASSSGQVINEKLFF. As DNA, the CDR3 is TGTGCCAGCAGCTCGGGACAGGTGATTAATGAAAAACTGTTTTTT. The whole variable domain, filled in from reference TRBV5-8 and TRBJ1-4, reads EAGVTQSPTHLIKTRGQQATLRCSPISGHTSVYWYQQALGLGLQFLLWYDEGEERNRGNFPPRFSGRQFPNYSSELNVNALELEDSALYLCASSSGQVINEKLFFGSGTQLSVL.

This CDR3 is CASSLGRTGANVLTF. In DNA form, the CDR3 reads TGCGCCAGCAGCTTAGGGAGGACTGGGGCCAACGTCCTGACTTTC. This chain links TRBV5-1 with TRBJ2-6, with D possibly being TRBD2 (6 bases). V was shortened by 2 bases and J by 2 bases, with 8 bases between the two germline ends. The CDR3 has 15 residues. Germline CDR1 is SGHRS and CDR2 is YFSETQ.

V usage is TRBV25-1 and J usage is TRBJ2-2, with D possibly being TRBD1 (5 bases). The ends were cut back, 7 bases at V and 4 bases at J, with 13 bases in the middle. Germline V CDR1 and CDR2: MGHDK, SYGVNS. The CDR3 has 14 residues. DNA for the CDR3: TGTGCCAGCACCGCTCCTCAGGGCACCGGGGAGCTGTTTTTT. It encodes CASTAPQGTGELFF.

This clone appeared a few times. DNA of the CDR3: TGTGCCAGCAGCGTCGACGGGACAGGGCCCGAAGCTTTCTTT. This codes for CASSVDGTGPEAFF. The chain uses TRBV9 and TRBJ1-1; 9 nucleotides match TRBD1. In germline, CDR1 is SGDLS, CDR2 YYNGEE. The CDR3 is 14 amino acids. V was clipped by 2 bases and J by 8 bases; unmatched bases: 7.

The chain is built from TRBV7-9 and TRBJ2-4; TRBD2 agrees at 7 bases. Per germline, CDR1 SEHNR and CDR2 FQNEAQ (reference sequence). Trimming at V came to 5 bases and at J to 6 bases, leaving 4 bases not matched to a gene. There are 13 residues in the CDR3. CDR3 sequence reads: CASSNGGRNIQYF. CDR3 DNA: TGTGCCAGCAGCAACGGGGGGAGAAACATTCAGTACTTC.

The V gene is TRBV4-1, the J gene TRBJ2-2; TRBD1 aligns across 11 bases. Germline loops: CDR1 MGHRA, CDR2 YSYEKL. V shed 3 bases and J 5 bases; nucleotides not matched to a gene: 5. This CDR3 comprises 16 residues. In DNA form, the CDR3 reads TGCGCCAGCAGCCAGGCCGGGACAGGGGGAACCGGGGAGCTGTTTTTT. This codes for CASSQAGTGGTGELFF.

The CDR3 DNA reads TGTGCCAGCAGTTTATGGCAGCCTCCCTACGAGCAGTACTTC. Protein product: CASSLWQPPYEQYF. V is TRBV27 and J is TRBJ2-7; no definite D call. The CDR3 extends over 14 amino acids. CDR1 and CDR2 from the germline V gene are MNHEY and SMNVEV (reference sequence). The V end was cut by 1 base, the J end by 2 bases, with 9 bases between.

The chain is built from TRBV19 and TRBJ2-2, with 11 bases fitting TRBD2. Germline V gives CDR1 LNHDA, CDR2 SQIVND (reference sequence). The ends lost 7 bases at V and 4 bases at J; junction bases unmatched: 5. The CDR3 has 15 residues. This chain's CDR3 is CASNPGLAVTGELFF. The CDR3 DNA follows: TGTGCCAGTAACCCGGGACTAGCGGTCACCGGGGAGCTGTTTTTT. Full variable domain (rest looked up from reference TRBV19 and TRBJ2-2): DGGITQSPKYLFRKEGQNVTLSCEQNLNHDAMYWYRQDPGQGLRLIYYSQIVNDFQKGDIAEGYSVSREKKESFPLTVTSAQKNPTAFYLCASNPGLAVTGELFFGEGSRLTVL.